The 8 T cell receptor beta chains below were found in one sample sequenced in a study of CD4+ T cells in melanoma. Assay: immunoSEQ multiplex PCR; the TCRdb copy retains only in-frame clones and omits some. The sample lists about 110,000 clones; about 90% were seen once. The sample consisted of peripheral blood. The receptors originated from a human donor with melanoma.

The chain joins TRBV10-3 to TRBJ2-1, with 14 bases matching TRBD2. This CDR3 is 16 amino acids long. The V segment lost 5 bases and the J segment 4 bases; nucleotides outside the gene matches: 4. Germline V lookup: CDR1 ENHRY, CDR2 SYGVKD. DNA for the CDR3: TGTGCCATCAGTTTCGGGACTAGCGGGGGTTACAATGAGCAGTTCTTC. Amino acids: CAISFGTSGGYNEQFF.

The chain employs TRBV5-1 and TRBJ2-3; TRBD2 aligns across 11 bases. Trimming took 4 bases from V and 3 from J; bases not matched to a gene: 7. The CDR3 consists of 16 residues. Germline lookup yields CDR1 SGHRS and CDR2 YFSETQ. Here the CDR3 reads CASSVFSGGATDTQYF. DNA of the CDR3: TGCGCCAGCAGCGTCTTTAGCGGGGGGGCGACAGATACGCAGTATTTT.

This clone was detected only once. The rearrangement links TRBV7-5 to TRBJ1-1. TRBV7-5 is listed as a pseudogene. The CDR3 contains 14 residues. The CDR3 spells CVRSLDSLGTEAFF. CDR3 nucleotides: TGTGTCAGAAGCTTAGATTCATTGGGAACTGAAGCTTTCTTT.

In DNA form, the CDR3 reads TGCGCCAGCAGCCCATCACCAGCGGGGGCCACCACAAGGGAGCAGTTCTTC. It yields the protein CASSPSPAGATTREQFF. The V gene is TRBV4-3, the J gene TRBJ2-1; 8 bases are a match to TRBD2. Per the germline V gene, CDR1 is LGHNA and CDR2 is YSLEER. J gave up 10 bases and V 4 bases, and 18 bases lay outside the gene matches. The CDR3 extends over 17 amino acids.

The V and J genes are TRBV5-1 and TRBJ1-3; D gene uncertain. V gave up 0 bases and J gave up 0 bases, with 7 bases separating them. The CDR3 consists of 15 residues. Looked up from germline, CDR1 is SGHRS and CDR2 is YFSETQ. CDR3 sequence (DNA): TGCGCCAGCAGCTTGGAAGGGCTCTCTGGAAACACCATATATTTT. It yields the protein CASSLEGLSGNTIYF.

The chain couples TRBV7-3 to TRBJ2-2; TRBD1 or TRBD2 may be the D gene (5 bases each). Trimming pared 4 bases from V and 5 bases from J, leaving 11 bases between. The CDR3 contains 14 residues. From germline, CDR1 is SGHTA and CDR2 FQGTGA. The CDR3 region is CASSSLGTTGELFF. In DNA, the CDR3 is TGTGCCAGCAGCTCCCTCGGGACGACCGGGGAGCTGTTTTTT.

This sequence joins TRBV21-1 and TRBJ2-1; the table's D gene call, TRBD2, was not cross checked with the DNA. TRBV21-1 is recorded as a pseudogene. This CDR3 is 15 amino acids long. The CDR3 spells CASSCEESSYNEQFF. CDR3 nucleotides: TGTGCCAGCAGCTGTGAGGAGAGCTCCTACAATGAGCAGTTCTTC.

This clone has a handful of counts. This rearrangement joins TRBV7-3 to TRBJ2-3; D perhaps matches TRBD2 (6 bases). In germline, CDR1 is SGHTA, CDR2 FQGTGA. The CDR3 length is 15 residues. Trimming left V 2 bases short and J 3 bases short, with 12 bases between. The chain's CDR3 is CASSLSPGRTDTQYF. The CDR3 region has the DNA TGTGCCAGCAGCTTATCTCCGGGGAGGACAGATACGCAGTATTTT.